This note documents a single TCR beta chain sequence. These data come from a study of blood T cell repertoires in COVID-19. The wider study: Specimens from acute and convalescent COVID-19 originated in the United States, Italy and Spain.

Libraries were prepared by immunoSEQ multiplex PCR; TCRdb keeps only in-frame clonotypes and omits some of them. Altogether around 68,000 clones are present, 75% to 90% being singletons, with the ten largest covering over 9.5%. The CDR3 contains 20 residues. V was shortened by 4 bases and J by 0 bases, with 23 bases between the two germline ends. In germline, CDR1 is SGHRS, CDR2 YFSETQ. The sequence was obtained from a human donor in a cohort sampled during active COVID-19. Sequencing was performed on peripheral blood. This rearrangement joins TRBV5-1 to TRBJ2-6; D assignment may be TRBD1 or TRBD2 (5 bases each). The DNA for the CDR3 is TGCGCCAGCAGCCTGGGACGCCTGATACGGGATTACTCTGGGGCCAACGTCCTGACTTTC. Protein sequence: CASSLGRLIRDYSGANVLTF.